A selection of T cell receptor beta chains follows, all from one sample in a study of Ad26.COV2.S vaccination and SARS-CoV-2 variants. The protocol was immunoSEQ multiplex PCR, while the TCRdb copy is restricted to in-frame clones and leaves out a portion. This sample has approximately 340,000 clones, with 90% to 95% found just once. The input for sequencing was peripheral blood, taken after recovery from COVID-19. Source of these receptors: a human donor who had recovered from COVID-19. Both conserved end residues are part of each CDR3. Each record gives: clone size, CDR3 length, J gene, D gene, V gene, CDR3 protein, CDR3 DNA. The D gene is left open where the match is weak. Size values are once, few and many counts, or a class for expanded clones, and some rows have none.

size: -; length: 12; J: TRBJ1-2; D: -; V: TRBV6-5; CDR3: CASSTVNYGYTF; DNA: TGTGCCAGTTCGACAGTAAACTATGGCTACACCTTC
size: once; length: 14; J: TRBJ1-1; D: -; V: TRBV6-1; CDR3: CASSERLGQELSFF; DNA: TGTGCCAGCAGTGAACGGTTGGGACAAGAGTTGTCTTTCTTT
size: -; length: 14; J: TRBJ1-4; D: -; V: TRBV5-1; CDR3: CASSPGAVNEKLFF; DNA: TGCGCCAGCAGCCCGGGGGCAGTTAATGAAAAACTGTTTTTT
size: once; length: 12; J: TRBJ2-2; D: -; V: TRBV7-2; CDR3: CASSLYTGELFF; DNA: TGTGCCAGCAGCTTATACACCGGGGAGCTGTTTTTT
size: -; length: 16; J: TRBJ1-5; D: TRBD1; V: TRBV28; CDR3: CASSPLQGLGNQPQHF; DNA: TGTGCCAGCAGTCCCCTACAGGGGTTAGGCAATCAGCCCCAGCATTTT
size: -; length: 15; J: TRBJ1-1; D: -; V: TRBV6-5; CDR3: CASSNPQYSNTEAFF; DNA: TGTGCCAGCAGTAATCCACAGTATTCGAACACTGAAGCTTTCTTT
size: -; length: 17; J: TRBJ2-3; D: TRBD2; V: TRBV4-1; CDR3: CASSQETSRGATDTQYF; DNA: TGCGCCAGCAGCCAAGAAACCTCGCGGGGGGCCACAGATACGCAGTATTTT
size: -; length: 13; J: TRBJ2-5; D: -; V: TRBV9; CDR3: CASSPDYVETQYF; DNA: TGTGCCAGCAGCCCTGACTATGTCGAGACCCAGTACTTC
size: -; length: 16; J: TRBJ2-7; D: TRBD1; V: TRBV6-6; CDR3: CASSYWDRGFGYEQYF; DNA: TGTGCCAGCAGTTACTGGGACAGGGGGTTCGGGTACGAGCAGTACTTC
size: -; length: 13; J: TRBJ1-2; D: -; V: TRBV11-2; CDR3: CASSLEGTGGYTF; DNA: TGTGCCAGCAGCTTAGAAGGGACGGGTGGCTACACCTTC
size: -; length: 15; J: TRBJ2-7; D: TRBD1; V: TRBV19; CDR3: CASSIDRDSNYEQYF; DNA: TGTGCCAGTAGTATAGACCGGGACAGCAATTACGAGCAGTACTTC
size: -; length: 13; J: TRBJ1-5; D: -; V: TRBV6-5; CDR3: CASSYPQGQPQHF; DNA: TGTGCCAGCAGTTACCCTCAGGGGCAGCCCCAGCATTTT
size: -; length: 12; J: TRBJ2-1; D: -; V: TRBV6-5; CDR3: CASSYGGNEQFF; DNA: TGTGCCAGCAGTTACGGCGGAAATGAGCAGTTCTTC
size: -; length: 15; J: TRBJ2-1; D: TRBD2; V: TRBV7-2; CDR3: CASSLWAGGYNEQFF; DNA: TGTGCCAGCAGCTTATGGGCGGGGGGCTACAATGAGCAGTTCTTC
size: once; length: 15; J: TRBJ1-4; D: TRBD1; V: TRBV6-5; CDR3: CASRASGQGNEKLFF; DNA: TGTGCCAGCAGGGCTTCGGGACAGGGAAATGAAAAACTGTTTTTT
size: few; length: 15; J: TRBJ2-6; D: TRBD1; V: TRBV7-9; CDR3: CASSLTGAGANVLTF; DNA: TGTGCCAGCAGCTTGACAGGGGCCGGGGCCAACGTCCTGACTTTC
size: -; length: 17; J: TRBJ1-4; D: TRBD1; V: TRBV19; CDR3: CASLRRQGAVDVEKLFF; DNA: TGTGCCAGCTTAAGGCGGCAGGGGGCGGTTGATGTTGAAAAACTGTTTTTT
size: -; length: 14; J: TRBJ1-4; D: -; V: TRBV4-3; CDR3: CASSHEQGWEKLFF; DNA: TGCGCCAGCAGCCATGAACAGGGTTGGGAAAAACTGTTTTTT
size: -; length: 14; J: TRBJ1-1; D: -; V: TRBV2; CDR3: CASLADTYPTEAFF; DNA: TGTGCCAGCCTAGCGGACACTTATCCCACTGAAGCTTTCTTT
size: -; length: 15; J: TRBJ2-7; D: -; V: TRBV19; CDR3: CASSISRTVSYEQYF; DNA: TGTGCCAGTAGTATCTCCCGGACGGTGTCCTACGAGCAGTACTTC
size: -; length: 13; J: TRBJ2-5; D: -; V: TRBV15; CDR3: CATSTGGPETQYF; DNA: TGTGCCACCAGCACGGGGGGCCCAGAGACCCAGTACTTC
size: -; length: 15; J: TRBJ1-5; D: -; V: TRBV7-9; CDR3: CASSLGTRDNQPQHF; DNA: TGTGCCAGCAGCTTAGGGACAAGGGACAATCAGCCCCAGCATTTT
size: -; length: 15; J: TRBJ2-3; D: -; V: TRBV6-4; CDR3: CASSDGASGTDTQYF; DNA: TGTGCCAGCAGTGACGGGGCTAGCGGCACAGATACGCAGTATTTT
size: -; length: 15; J: TRBJ1-2; D: -; V: TRBV16; CDR3: CASSQSNRPNYGYTF; DNA: TGTGCCAGCAGCCAATCGAACAGGCCTAACTATGGCTACACCTTC
size: once; length: 14; J: TRBJ2-7; D: TRBD2; V: TRBV6-5; CDR3: CASSLTSGVYEQYF; DNA: TGTGCCAGCAGCTTAACTAGCGGGGTCTACGAGCAGTACTTC
size: -; length: 14; J: TRBJ1-6; D: TRBD1; V: TRBV3-1/TRBV3-2; CDR3: CASSPGTGGSPLHF; DNA: TGTGCCAGCAGCCCCGGGACAGGGGGTTCACCCCTCCACTTT